This T cell receptor (beta chain) was recorded in a study of blood T cells in healthy people across ages. Primed by a sample-barcoded 5' primer and a J-beta primer mix, a second PCR proceeded for roughly 6 to 12 cycles. TCRdb ran MiXCR on the 5' RACE reads and lists one entry per CDR3 protein. The table has about 670,000 distinct CDR3 sequences, over 40% seen once. Notes on this clonotype: Its antigen is as yet unknown. At one end the junction does not follow the germline gene, possibly because of a read error.

Germline V gene data show CDR1 as SGHVS and CDR2 as FNYEAQ. The CDR3 covers 15 residues. Study-wide results and limits: Per million T cells, the diversity of TCR beta decreased roughly linearly as age advanced. A conclusive naive versus antigen-experienced comparison was prevented by the unsorted PBMCs.

The receptor's source is a man older than 75 in good health. Sequencing used blood. The rearrangement uses TRBV7-6 and TRBJ2-3; possibly TRBD2 for D (6 bases). The CDR3 DNA reads TGTGCCTGCAGCTTAAAGGAGGGGCAGGATTATACGCAGTATTTT. It encodes CACSLKEGQDYTQYF.